The clone carrying this TCR beta chain has a handful of counts. The CDR3 totals 17 residues. Germline CDR1 reads SGHTA; CDR2 reads FQGNSA. With 7 bases clipped from V and 3 bases from J, the junction kept 15 bases outside the gene matches. Full-length variable regions came from constant-region reverse primers plus semi-nested Nested Universal Primer A PCR. In TCRdb, the 5' RACE reads were re-called with MiXCR into one record per CDR3 protein. Of under 65,000 distinct CDR3 sequences in the sample, less than 25% were seen once. Tregs were sorted as CD4+CD25+CD127-/low cells. The clonotype comes from a female donor with breast cancer. The source material was tumor-infiltrating Tregs sorted from the breast tumor. The chain is built from TRBV7-2 and TRBJ2-7, with 10 positions matching TRBD1. The CDR3 DNA follows: TGTGCCAGCACCCTCGACAGGGGGCTAACAATGAACTACGAGCAGTACTTC. Protein product: CASTLDRGLTMNYEQYF.